These 19 T cell receptor beta chains were sequenced from one sample in a study of cytomegalovirus exposure and HLA in healthy donors. This PCR relied on a set of 60 Vbeta primers and 13 Jbeta primers. The table came from immunoSEQ multiplex PCR; TCRdb's copy has only in-frame clones and leaves some out. This table has around 120,000 clones, 60% to 85% appearing once. Sequencing was performed on PBMCs. These receptors all come from a woman aged 40-49 years in good health and CMV-seronegative.

The J gene is TRBJ1-1, the V gene TRBV28; TRBD1 matches 9 bases. This CDR3 has 16 amino acids. The V segment lost 2 bases and the J segment 5 bases; nucleotides outside the gene matches: 9. Germline V CDR1 and CDR2: MDHEN, SYDVKM. CDR3 in DNA: TGTGCCAGCAGTTTAGGAGGGGGACAGGGAAGGACTGAAGCTTTCTTT. Its translation is CASSLGGGQGRTEAFF. Variable domain in full (rest from reference TRBV28 and TRBJ1-1): DVKVTQSSRYLVKRTGEKVFLECVQDMDHENMFWYRQDPGLGLRLIYFSYDVKMKEKGDIPEGYSVSREKKERFSLILESASTNQTSMYLCASSLGGGQGRTEAFFGQGTRLTVV.

This clone occurred a few times. The V and J genes are TRBV5-1 and TRBJ2-1; D might be TRBD2 (6 bases). The CDR3 is made up of 15 amino acids. Germline lookup yields CDR1 SGHRS and CDR2 YFSETQ. V lost 0 bases to trimming and J lost 8 bases, with 15 bases between them. CDR3 sequence (DNA): TGCGCCAGCAGCTTGGGGATCCTGCGCGGGGATGAGCAGTTCTTC. It codes for CASSLGILRGDEQFF.

This chain uses TRBV5-6 with TRBJ2-3; 9 positions match TRBD2. There are 15 residues in the CDR3. Germline V gene lookup returns CDR1 SGHDT and CDR2 YYEEEE. The junction had 7 bases not matched to a gene; V was cut back by 2 bases and J by 6 bases. This CDR3 is CASSFWREGLDTQYF. Here the CDR3 DNA reads TGTGCCAGCAGCTTCTGGCGGGAGGGCCTGGATACGCAGTATTTT.

The chain uses TRBV5-1 and TRBJ2-5; TRBD1 matches at 7 bases. The germline V gene has CDR1 SGHRS and CDR2 YFSETQ. V shed 4 bases and J 2 bases; nucleotides not matched to a gene: 8. The CDR3 covers 15 residues. In DNA, the CDR3 is TGCGCCAGCAGCAGTAGGGGGACAGTACAAGAGACCCAGTACTTC. Translated, it gives CASSSRGTVQETQYF. The whole variable domain, remainder taken from reference TRBV5-1 and TRBJ2-5, is KAGVTQTPRYLIKTRGQQVTLSCSPISGHRSVSWYQQTPGQGLQFLFEYFSETQRNKGNFPGRFSGRQFSNSRSEMNVSTLELGDSALYLCASSSRGTVQETQYFGPGTRLLVL.

This clone has a handful of counts. V and J are TRBV11-3 and TRBJ2-4, with TRBD1 matching 7 bases. V shed 5 bases and J 1 base; nucleotides not matched to a gene: 5. Per the germline V gene, CDR1 is SGHNT and CDR2 is YENEEA. The CDR3 contains 15 residues. The CDR3 DNA reads as TGTGCCAGCAGCGAAGGGGGCTACGCCAAAAACATTCAGTACTTC. This encodes CASSEGGYAKNIQYF. The full variable domain, with the rest looked up from reference TRBV11-3 and TRBJ2-4, is EAGVVQSPRYKIIEKKQPVAFWCNPISGHNTLYWYLQNLGQGPELLIRYENEEAVDDSQLPKDRFSAERLKGVDSTLKIQPAELGDSAVYLCASSEGGYAKNIQYFGAGTRLSVL.

The chain recombines TRBV11-2 with TRBJ2-2; D gene ambiguous. Germline CDR1 is SGHAT and CDR2 is FQNNGV. The CDR3 has 13 amino acids. Between the trimmed V and J ends, which lost 6 bases and 2 bases, there was a span of 7 bases. The CDR3 coding sequence is TGTGCCAGCAGTCCGAGTAACACCGGGGAGCTGTTTTTT. Translation gives CASSPSNTGELFF.

V is TRBV19 and J is TRBJ2-3, with 8 bases identical to TRBD2. The V segment lost 3 bases and the J segment 2 bases; nucleotides outside the gene matches: 10. Germline assignment: CDR1 LNHDA and CDR2 SQIVND (reference sequence). The CDR3 runs to 17 residues. The CDR3, as DNA: TGTGCCAGTAGTATGTTCCGAGGCGGGGGGCTCACAGATACGCAGTATTTT. It is translated as CASSMFRGGGLTDTQYF. Filled out from reference TRBV19 and TRBJ2-3, the complete variable domain reads DGGITQSPKYLFRKEGQNVTLSCEQNLNHDAMYWYRQDPGQGLRLIYYSQIVNDFQKGDIAEGYSVSREKKESFPLTVTSAQKNPTAFYLCASSMFRGGGLTDTQYFGPGTRLTVL.

The chain combines TRBV19 with TRBJ1-1; 9 bases agree with TRBD1. V gave up 5 bases and J gave up 8 bases; unmatched junction bases: 6. Per germline, CDR1 LNHDA and CDR2 SQIVND (reference sequence). This CDR3 contains 13 residues. CDR3 nucleotides: TGTGCCAGTAGTGTTACAGGGGGCAGGGAAGCTTTCTTT. Protein: CASSVTGGREAFF.

The V and J genes are TRBV5-1 and TRBJ2-3, with a possible D match to TRBD1 (5 bases). The CDR3 length is 13 residues. The V and J ends lost 2 bases and 6 bases respectively, with 10 bases between them. CDR1 and CDR2 (germline): SGHRS, YFSETQ. In nucleotides, the CDR3 is TGCGCCAGCAGCTTCCAGGGCGACGATACGCAGTATTTT. It specifies CASSFQGDDTQYF.

This clone appeared a single time. The rearrangement uses TRBV7-2 and TRBJ1-2; no clear D gene. The CDR3 totals 15 residues. Trimming took 0 bases from V and 2 from J, leaving 10 bases between them. Germline V gives CDR1 SGHTA, CDR2 FQGNSA. CDR3 bases: TGTGCCAGCAGCTTAGCGCAGACTATCAACTATGGCTACACCTTC. Encoded protein: CASSLAQTINYGYTF.

V usage is TRBV6-1 and J usage is TRBJ1-1, with 10 bases identical to TRBD1. Losses at the gene ends were 6 bases for V and 0 bases for J; bases not matched to a gene: 4. The CDR3 has 15 residues. Per the germline V gene, CDR1 is MNHNS and CDR2 is SASEGT. This CDR3 is CASRTGQGLNTEAFF. CDR3 bases: TGTGCCAGCAGGACGGGACAGGGGTTGAACACTGAAGCTTTCTTT.

The gene calls are TRBV5-4 and TRBJ2-5; D is perhaps TRBD2 (5 bases). Deletions cut 2 bases from V and 4 bases from J, with 12 bases between. The CDR3 is 14 amino acids. Germline CDR1 reads SGHNT; CDR2 reads YYREEE (reference sequence). CDR3 sequence: CASSLAASPETQYF. CDR3 sequence (DNA): TGTGCCAGCAGCTTAGCGGCATCCCCAGAGACCCAGTACTTC. Full variable domain (missing parts from reference TRBV5-4 and TRBJ2-5): ETGVTQSPTHLIKTRGQQVTLRCSSQSGHNTVSWYQQALGQGPQFIFQYYREEENGRGNFPPRFSGLQFPNYSSELNVNALELDDSALYLCASSLAASPETQYFGPGTRLLVL.

The chain combines TRBV5-1 with TRBJ2-5; 8 bases map to TRBD1. CDR3 length: 14 residues. V was pared by 6 bases and J by 5 bases, with 9 bases of the junction left unmatched. Germline CDR1 reads SGHRS; CDR2 reads YFSETQ. The CDR3 loop is CASKMTGDAETQYF. The CDR3 DNA reads TGCGCCAGCAAGATGACAGGGGACGCGGAGACCCAGTACTTC.

The V call is TRBV28, the J call TRBJ2-1; 11 bases are shared with TRBD2. CDR1 MDHEN and CDR2 SYDVKM come from the germline V gene. The V gene end was trimmed by 4 bases and the J gene end by 10 bases; junction bases not matched to a gene: 12. CDR3 length equals 16 residues. The CDR3 here is CASSSPATSGRREQFF. For the CDR3, the DNA is TGTGCCAGCAGTTCCCCTGCTACTAGCGGGAGACGCGAGCAGTTCTTC.

CDR3 residues: CAWELPGLAGETPYYEQYF. CDR3 nucleotides: TGTGCCTGGGAACTCCCGGGACTAGCGGGAGAAACTCCGTACTACGAGCAGTACTTC. The chain recombines TRBV30 with TRBJ2-7; TRBD2 aligns across 14 bases. Germline assignment: CDR1 GTSNPN and CDR2 SVGIG (reference sequence). V trimming: 5 bases; J trimming: 3 bases; junction bases outside the gene matches: 18. The length of the CDR3 is 19 residues.

Concerning this clone: Other DNA sequences in this specimen translate into the identical CDR3. This sequence joins TRBV7-9 and TRBJ2-7, with D maybe TRBD2 (5 bases). The CDR3 totals 15 residues. Germline lookup yields CDR1 SEHNR and CDR2 FQNEAQ (reference sequence). V was clipped by 5 bases and J by 6 bases, with 20 bases between them. CDR3 amino acids: CASSRSMGSGGEQYF. DNA for the CDR3: TGTGCCAGCAGCCGGAGTATGGGAAGTGGAGGCGAGCAGTACTTC. Based on the CDR3 plus reference TRBV7-9 and TRBJ2-7, the full variable domain is DTGVSQNPRHKITKRGQNVTFRCDPISEHNRLYWYRQTLGQGPEFLTYFQNEAQLEKSRLLSDRFSAERPKGSFSTLEIQRTEQGDSAMYLCASSRSMGSGGEQYFGPGTRLTVT.

The rearrangement joins TRBV7-6 to TRBJ2-1; perhaps TRBD2 as D (6 bases). The CDR3 has 14 amino acids. From germline, CDR1 is SGHVS and CDR2 FNYEAQ. V was clipped by 2 bases and J by 3 bases, with 8 bases between them. CDR3 residues: CASSLPTSYNEQFF. The CDR3, as DNA: TGTGCCAGCAGCTTACCGACTAGCTACAATGAGCAGTTCTTC.

This clone showed up just once. The chain employs TRBV2 and TRBJ1-6; weak D call: TRBD1 (5 bases). Germline assignment: CDR1 SNHLY and CDR2 FYNNEI. The CDR3 length is 16 residues. V was clipped by 1 base and J by 9 bases, with 16 bases between them. The CDR3 region is CASSEVLGGVGSPLHF. CDR3 nucleotide sequence: TGTGCCAGCAGTGAAGTTTTGGGAGGGGTTGGTTCACCCCTCCACTTT.

The chain has TRBV6-5 and TRBJ2-5, with TRBD1 matching over 7 bases. The end of the DNA aligns better with TRBJ2-7, so the J call may be wrong. The CDR3 loop spans 13 amino acids. Germline V gives CDR1 MNHEY, CDR2 SVGAGI. The CDR3 sequence is CASSPTGADEQYF. CDR3 coding DNA: TGTGCCAGCAGCCCTACAGGGGCCGACGAGCAGTACTTC.